Below, 8 T cell receptor beta chains from the same sample are listed, as sequenced in a study of blood T cells in healthy people across ages. It was with a sample-barcoded 5' primer and a J-beta primer mix that a second PCR of roughly 6 to 12 cycles was run. A single record per CDR3 protein comes from TCRdb applying MiXCR to the 5' RACE reads. In the table there are nearly 800,000 distinct CDR3 sequences, roughly three fifths of which are singletons. Sequencing input: blood. The receptors shown here come from a middle-aged man in good health.

V gene TRBV29-1 combines with J gene TRBJ2-3, with TRBD1 matching over 8 bases. The junction had 8 bases not matched to a gene; V was cut back by 1 base and J by 8 bases. Germline V CDR1 and CDR2: SQVTM, ANQGSEA. The CDR3 loop spans 14 amino acids. CDR3 amino acids: CSVEGQGIGGTQYF. The CDR3 DNA is TGCAGCGTTGAAGGACAGGGGATTGGAGGTACGCAGTATTTT.

Concerning this clonotype: A clone one base away is much larger, so this may be a read error. The chain links TRBV12-3 or TRBV12-4 to TRBJ2-7, with D tentatively TRBD1 (5 bases). CDR3 length equals 14 residues. Trimming stripped 5 bases from V and 5 bases from J, with 16 bases between. The CDR3 coding sequence is TGTGCCAGCAGTCTTTATAGGGGTCGGGACGAGCAGTACTTC. It specifies CASSLYRGRDEQYF.

This chain uses TRBV3-1 with TRBJ2-1, with no clear D. The CDR3 length is 13 residues. Trimming took off 2 bases at V and 7 bases at J, with 9 bases between the two ends. The V gene's germline CDR1 is LGHDT and CDR2 YNNKEL (reference sequence). The CDR3 reads CASSQTLRNEQFF. The CDR3 nucleotides are TGTGCCAGCAGCCAAACATTGAGAAATGAGCAGTTCTTC.

This chain connects TRBV13 to TRBJ2-1, with D perhaps assigned TRBD1 or TRBD2 (5 bases each). Trimming stripped 5 bases from V and 4 bases from J, with 15 bases between. Germline V gene data show CDR1 as PRHDT and CDR2 as FYEKMQ (reference sequence). The CDR3 loop spans 15 amino acids. CDR3 DNA sequence: TGTGCCAGCAGCCACAATATAGAGGGGTACAATGAGCAGTTCTTC. Translated, it gives CASSHNIEGYNEQFF. Supplemented by reference TRBV13 and TRBJ2-1, the full variable domain reads AAGVIQSPRHLIKEKRETATLKCYPIPRHDTVYWYQQGPGQDPQFLISFYEKMQSDKGSIPDRFSAQQFSDYHSELNMSSLELGDSALYFCASSHNIEGYNEQFFGPGTRLTVL.

This clonotype has just a few counts. The chain is built from TRBV7-2 and TRBJ2-7; D gene uncertain. The CDR3 totals 12 residues. Trimming pared 5 bases from V and 3 bases from J, leaving 8 bases between. In germline, CDR1 is SGHTA, CDR2 FQGNSA. CDR3 nucleotide sequence: TGTGCCAGCAGCCGAACCGTCTACGAGCAGTACTTC. It codes for CASSRTVYEQYF.

This chain joins TRBV9 and TRBJ1-1, with TRBD1 matching 8 bases. From germline, CDR1 is SGDLS and CDR2 YYNGEE. The CDR3 extends over 15 amino acids. The V segment lost 0 bases and the J segment 4 bases; nucleotides outside the gene matches: 5. CDR3 region: CASSVDGTGRTEAFF. The CDR3, as DNA: TGTGCCAGCAGCGTAGATGGGACAGGCCGCACTGAAGCTTTCTTT.

V usage is TRBV20-1 and J usage is TRBJ2-4, with D unresolved. The end of the DNA fits TRBJ2-7 better, so the J call may be wrong. CDR3 length equals 13 residues. Per the germline V gene, CDR1 is DFQATT and CDR2 is SNEGSKA (reference sequence). CDR3 bases: TGCAGTGCTAGTTCCATGGGTAGCCGCGAGCAGTACTTC. It yields the protein CSASSMGSREQYF.

Concerning this clonotype: Germline and junction disagree at one end, which may indicate a read error. V usage is TRBV29-1 and J usage is TRBJ1-6; D uncertain. This CDR3 is built from 13 residues. Germline V gene lookup returns CDR1 SQVTM and CDR2 ANQGSEA. CDR3: CSVGASYNSPPHF. The CDR3 coding sequence is TGCAGCGTTGGTGCCTCCTATAATTCACCCCCCCACTTT.